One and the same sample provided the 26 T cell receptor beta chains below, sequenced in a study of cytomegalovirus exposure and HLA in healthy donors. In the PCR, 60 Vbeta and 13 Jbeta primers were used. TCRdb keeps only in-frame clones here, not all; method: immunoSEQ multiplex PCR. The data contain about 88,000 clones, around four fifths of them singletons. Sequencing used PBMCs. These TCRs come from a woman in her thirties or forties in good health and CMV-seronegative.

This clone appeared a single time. The CDR3 protein is CASSPAVGNTEAFF. The CDR3, as DNA: TGTGCCAGCAGCCCGGCGGTTGGGAACACTGAAGCTTTCTTT. The chain recombines TRBV7-7 with TRBJ1-1; D is ambiguous. The CDR3 is 14 residues long. Trimming left V 5 bases short and J 1 base short, with 11 bases between. In germline, CDR1 is SSHAT, CDR2 FNYEAQ (reference sequence). The variable domain in full, with the rest retrieved from reference TRBV7-7 and TRBJ1-1, is GAGVSQSPRYKVTKRGQDVTLRCDPISSHATLYWYQQALGQGPEFLTYFNYEAQPDKSGLPSDRFSAERPEGSISTLTIQRTEQRDSAMYRCASSPAVGNTEAFFGQGTRLTVV.

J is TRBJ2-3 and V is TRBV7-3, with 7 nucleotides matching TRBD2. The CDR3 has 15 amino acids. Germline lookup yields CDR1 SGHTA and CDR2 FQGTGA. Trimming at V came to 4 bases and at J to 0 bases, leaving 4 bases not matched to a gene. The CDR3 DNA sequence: TGTGCCAGCAGCTACAGCGGGGTCAGCACAGATACGCAGTATTTT. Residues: CASSYSGVSTDTQYF.

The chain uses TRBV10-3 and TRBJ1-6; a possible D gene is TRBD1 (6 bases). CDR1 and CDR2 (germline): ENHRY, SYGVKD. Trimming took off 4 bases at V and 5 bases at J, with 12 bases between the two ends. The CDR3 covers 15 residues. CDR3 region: CAISAAGANNSPLHF. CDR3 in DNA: TGTGCCATCAGTGCCGCGGGGGCGAATAATTCACCCCTCCACTTT.

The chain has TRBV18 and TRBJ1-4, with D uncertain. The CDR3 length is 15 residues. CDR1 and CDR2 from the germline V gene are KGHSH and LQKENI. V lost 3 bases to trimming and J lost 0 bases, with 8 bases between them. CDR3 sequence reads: CASSPPTTTNEKLFF. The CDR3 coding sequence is TGTGCCAGCTCACCGCCGACAACAACTAATGAAAAACTGTTTTTT.

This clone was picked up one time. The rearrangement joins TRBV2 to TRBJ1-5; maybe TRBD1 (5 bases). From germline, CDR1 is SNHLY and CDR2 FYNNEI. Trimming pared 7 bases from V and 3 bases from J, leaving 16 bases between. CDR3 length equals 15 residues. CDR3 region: CASTAGSSLNQPQHF. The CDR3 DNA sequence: TGTGCCAGCACCGCAGGGTCCAGCCTCAATCAGCCCCAGCATTTT.

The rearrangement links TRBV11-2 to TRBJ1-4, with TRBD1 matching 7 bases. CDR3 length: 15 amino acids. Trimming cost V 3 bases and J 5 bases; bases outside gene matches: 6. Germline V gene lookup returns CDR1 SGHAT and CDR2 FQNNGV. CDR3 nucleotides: TGTGCCAGCAGCTTTAACAGGGGACTGAATGAAAAACTGTTTTTT. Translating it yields CASSFNRGLNEKLFF.

CDR3 in amino acids: CSVSEHTEAFF. DNA of the CDR3: TGCAGCGTAAGCGAGCACACTGAAGCTTTCTTT. V gene TRBV29-1 combines with J gene TRBJ1-1; D not resolved. V shed 6 bases and J shed 3 bases, with 8 bases lying between them. There are 11 residues in the CDR3. Germline V gene sequence: CDR1 SQVTM, CDR2 ANQGSEA.

The CDR3 spells CASKQGAFTEAFF. CDR3 nucleotide sequence: TGTGCCAGCAAGCAGGGGGCCTTCACTGAAGCTTTCTTT. The genes are TRBV2 and TRBJ1-1; 8 bases match TRBD1. Unmatched junction bases numbered 5, after V lost 7 bases and J lost 4 bases. Germline assignment: CDR1 SNHLY and CDR2 FYNNEI. This CDR3 has 13 amino acids.

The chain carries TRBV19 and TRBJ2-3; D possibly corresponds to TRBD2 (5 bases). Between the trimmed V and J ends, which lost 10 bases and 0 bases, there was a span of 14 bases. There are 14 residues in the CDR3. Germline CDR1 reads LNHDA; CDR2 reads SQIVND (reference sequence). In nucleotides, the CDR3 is TGTGCCACCTGCCAGACTACTAGCACAGATACGCAGTATTTT. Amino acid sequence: CATCQTTSTDTQYF. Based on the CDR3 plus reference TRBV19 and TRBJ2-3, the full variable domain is DGGITQSPKYLFRKEGQNVTLSCEQNLNHDAMYWYRQDPGQGLRLIYYSQIVNDFQKGDIAEGYSVSREKKESFPLTVTSAQKNPTAFYLCATCQTTSTDTQYFGPGTRLTVL.

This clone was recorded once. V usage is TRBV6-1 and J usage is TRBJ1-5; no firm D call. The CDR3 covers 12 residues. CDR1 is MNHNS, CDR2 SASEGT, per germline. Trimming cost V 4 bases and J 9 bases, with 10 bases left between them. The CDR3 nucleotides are TGTGCCAGCAGTGCACTACGGGGGCCCCAGCATTTT. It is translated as CASSALRGPQHF.

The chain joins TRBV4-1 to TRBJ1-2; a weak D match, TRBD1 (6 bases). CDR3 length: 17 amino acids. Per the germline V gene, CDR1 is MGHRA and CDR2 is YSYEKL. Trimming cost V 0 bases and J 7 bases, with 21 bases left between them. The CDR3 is CASSQEDRRNPPTGYTF. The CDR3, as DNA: TGCGCCAGCAGCCAAGAGGACAGACGAAATCCCCCGACTGGCTACACCTTC.

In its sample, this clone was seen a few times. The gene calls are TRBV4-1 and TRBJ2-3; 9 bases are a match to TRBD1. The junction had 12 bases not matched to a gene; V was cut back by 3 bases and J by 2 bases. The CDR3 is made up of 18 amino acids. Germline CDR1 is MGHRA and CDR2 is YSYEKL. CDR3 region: CASSHRAPDRGNTDTQYF. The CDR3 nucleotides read TGCGCCAGCAGCCACCGAGCCCCGGACAGGGGAAACACAGATACGCAGTATTTT.

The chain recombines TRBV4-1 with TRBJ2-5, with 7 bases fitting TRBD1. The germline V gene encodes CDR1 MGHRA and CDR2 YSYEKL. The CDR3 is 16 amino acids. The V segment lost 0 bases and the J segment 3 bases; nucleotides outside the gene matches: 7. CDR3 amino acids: CASSQDLLQGEETQYF. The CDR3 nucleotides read TGCGCCAGCAGCCAAGATCTTTTGCAGGGGGAAGAGACCCAGTACTTC.

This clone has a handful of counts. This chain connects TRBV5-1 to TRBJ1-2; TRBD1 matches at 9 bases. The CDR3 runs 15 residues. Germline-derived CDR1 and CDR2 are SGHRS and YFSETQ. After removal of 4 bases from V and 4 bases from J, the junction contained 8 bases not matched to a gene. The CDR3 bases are TGCGCCAGCAGCATGCAGCCACAGGGGGCCTATGGCTACACCTTC. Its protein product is CASSMQPQGAYGYTF.

The CDR3 here is CASSLVPSSSSYNEQFF. The CDR3 region has the DNA TGCGCCAGCAGCTTGGTTCCCTCTTCGAGCTCCTACAATGAGCAGTTCTTC. The rearrangement uses TRBV5-1 and TRBJ2-1; D is uncertain. The V and J ends lost 0 bases and 0 bases respectively, with 13 bases between them. Germline V lookup: CDR1 SGHRS, CDR2 YFSETQ. CDR3 length equals 17 residues.

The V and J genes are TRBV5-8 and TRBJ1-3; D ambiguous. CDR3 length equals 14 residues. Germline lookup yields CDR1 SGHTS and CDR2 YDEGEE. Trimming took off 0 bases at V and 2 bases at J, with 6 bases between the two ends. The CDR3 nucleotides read TGTGCCAGCAGCTTGGGGAGGACTGGAAACACCATATATTTT. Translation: CASSLGRTGNTIYF.

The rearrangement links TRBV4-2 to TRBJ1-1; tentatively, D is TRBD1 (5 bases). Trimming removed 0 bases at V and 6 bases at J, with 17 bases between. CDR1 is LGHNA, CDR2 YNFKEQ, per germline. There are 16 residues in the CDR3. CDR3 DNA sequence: TGTGCCAGCAGCCAAGATATTGGGGCGGGGGGGGCTGAAGCTTTCTTT. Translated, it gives CASSQDIGAGGAEAFF.

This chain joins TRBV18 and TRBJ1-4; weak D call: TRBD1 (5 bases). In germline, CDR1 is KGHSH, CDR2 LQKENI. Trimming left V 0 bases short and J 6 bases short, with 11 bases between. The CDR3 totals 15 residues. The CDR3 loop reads CASSPPPGRDEKLFF. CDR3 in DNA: TGTGCCAGCTCACCACCTCCAGGGAGGGATGAAAAACTGTTTTTT.

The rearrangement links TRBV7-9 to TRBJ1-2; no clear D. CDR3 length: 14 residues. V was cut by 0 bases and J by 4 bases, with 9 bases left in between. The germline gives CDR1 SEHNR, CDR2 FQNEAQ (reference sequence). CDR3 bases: TGTGCCAGCAGCTTAGCGCCAGAATTCTATGGCTACACCTTC. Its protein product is CASSLAPEFYGYTF.

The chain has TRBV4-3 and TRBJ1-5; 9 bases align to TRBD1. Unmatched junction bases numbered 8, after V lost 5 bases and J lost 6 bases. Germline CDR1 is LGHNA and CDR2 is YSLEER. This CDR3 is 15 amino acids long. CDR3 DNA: TGCGCCAGCAGCAAGGACAGGGGCAGTGGTCAGCCCCAGCATTTT. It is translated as CASSKDRGSGQPQHF.

CDR3 sequence reads: CASSGSSQHF. CDR3 DNA sequence: TGTGCCAGCAGCGGCTCGTCTCAGCATTTT. The chain uses TRBV5-8 and TRBJ1-5; the D is unclear. This CDR3 spans 10 amino acids. V lost 4 bases, J lost 13 bases, and 9 bases lay in between. The germline CDR1 and CDR2 sequences are SGHTS and YDEGEE.

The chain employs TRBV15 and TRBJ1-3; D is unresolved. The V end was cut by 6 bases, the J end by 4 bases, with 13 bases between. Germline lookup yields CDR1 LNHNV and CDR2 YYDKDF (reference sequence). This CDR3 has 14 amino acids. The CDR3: CATRDFLEGNTIYF. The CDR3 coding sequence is TGTGCCACCAGGGACTTCCTGGAAGGAAACACCATATATTTT.

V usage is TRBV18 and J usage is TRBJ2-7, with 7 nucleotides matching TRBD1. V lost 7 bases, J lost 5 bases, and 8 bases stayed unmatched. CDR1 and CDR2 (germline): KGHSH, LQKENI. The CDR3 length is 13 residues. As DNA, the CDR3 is TGTGCCAGCTTGCCGGGACAGTATGACGAGCAGTACTTC. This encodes CASLPGQYDEQYF.

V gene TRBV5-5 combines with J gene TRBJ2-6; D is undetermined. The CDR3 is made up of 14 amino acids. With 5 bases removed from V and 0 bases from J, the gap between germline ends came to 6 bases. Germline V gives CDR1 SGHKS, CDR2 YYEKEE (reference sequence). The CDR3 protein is CASRFRSGANVLTF. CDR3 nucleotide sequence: TGTGCCAGCAGATTCCGCTCTGGGGCCAACGTCCTGACTTTC.

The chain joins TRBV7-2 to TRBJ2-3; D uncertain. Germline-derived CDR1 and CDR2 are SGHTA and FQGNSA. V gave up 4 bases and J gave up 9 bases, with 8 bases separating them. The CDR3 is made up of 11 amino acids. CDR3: CASSSVRTQYF. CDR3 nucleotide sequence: TGTGCCAGCAGCTCCGTGAGGACGCAGTATTTT.

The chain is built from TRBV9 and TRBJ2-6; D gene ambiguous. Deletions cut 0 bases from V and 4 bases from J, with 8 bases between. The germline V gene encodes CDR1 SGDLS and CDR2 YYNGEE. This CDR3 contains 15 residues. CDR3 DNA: TGTGCCAGCAGCGTAGAAGCCTTGGGGGCCAACGTCCTGACTTTC. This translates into CASSVEALGANVLTF.